This T cell receptor (beta chain) was captured in a study of blood T cell repertoires in COVID-19. For the study at large: Sites in the United States, Italy and Spain provided acute and convalescent COVID-19 samples. Sample material is recorded as cDNA or gDNA derived from T cells, B-cell-depleted T cells, or PBMCs.

The method was immunoSEQ multiplex PCR; TCRdb's version includes in-frame clones alone and lacks a portion of them. The data show about 94,000 clones, with roughly 80% seen just once and around 20% held by the top ten. This CDR3 is 15 amino acids long. V dropped 6 bases and J dropped 5; count of bases not matched to a gene: 10. The germline CDR1 and CDR2 sequences are KGHSH and LQKENI. This chain links TRBV18 with TRBJ1-1; 9 nucleotides agree with TRBD1. The TCR originated in a human donor in a cohort sampled during active COVID-19. Source material: peripheral blood. CDR3 region: CASSEGQGGITEAFF. The CDR3 nucleotides read TGTGCCAGCTCCGAGGGACAGGGTGGAATAACTGAAGCTTTCTTT. Looking up the rest from reference TRBV18 and TRBJ1-1 gives the full variable domain: NAGVMQNPRHLVRRRGQEARLRCSPMKGHSHVYWYRQLPEEGLKFMVYLQKENIIDESGMPKERFSAEFPKEGPSILRIQQVVRGDSAAYFCASSEGQGGITEAFFGQGTRLTVV.